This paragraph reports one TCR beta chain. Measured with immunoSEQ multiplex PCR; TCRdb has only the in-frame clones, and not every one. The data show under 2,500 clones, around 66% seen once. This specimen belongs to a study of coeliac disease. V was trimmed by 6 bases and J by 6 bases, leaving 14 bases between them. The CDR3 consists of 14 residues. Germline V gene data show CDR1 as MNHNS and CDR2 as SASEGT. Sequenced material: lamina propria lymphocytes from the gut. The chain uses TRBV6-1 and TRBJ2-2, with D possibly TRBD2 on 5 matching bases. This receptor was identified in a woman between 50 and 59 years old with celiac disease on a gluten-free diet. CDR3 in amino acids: CASRTGVQAGELFF. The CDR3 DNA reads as TGTGCCAGCAGGACCGGGGTTCAGGCCGGGGAGCTGTTTTTT.